The 30 T cell receptor beta chains in this list originate from one sample, sequenced in a study of blood T cell repertoires in COVID-19. Only in-frame clones appear in the TCRdb table, and some are missing; sequencing was by immunoSEQ multiplex PCR. The sample holds some 180,000 clones, roughly 90% seen once. The sample was peripheral blood. These receptors came from a man in his fifties with acute or convalescent COVID-19.

This rearrangement joins TRBV6-1 to TRBJ2-2; no reliable D call. V was shortened by 3 bases and J by 5 bases, with 10 bases between the two germline ends. The CDR3 spans 14 residues. Per germline, CDR1 MNHNS and CDR2 SASEGT. This chain's CDR3 is CASSESTVTGELFF. As DNA, the CDR3 is TGTGCCAGCAGTGAGTCCACAGTGACCGGGGAGCTGTTTTTT.

This clone is a singleton in its sample. This rearrangement joins TRBV3-1 (or the pseudogene TRBV3-2) to TRBJ2-4; D is uncertain. The germline gives CDR1 LGHDT, CDR2 YNNKEL (reference sequence). This CDR3 has 12 amino acids. V dropped 8 bases and J dropped 2 bases, with 7 bases sitting between them. CDR3 bases: TGTGCCAGCCCGACTCCCAAAAACATTCAGTACTTC. Translation: CASPTPKNIQYF.

CDR3: CASSPSFPGGSNTEAFF. The CDR3 nucleotides read TGTGCCAGTAGCCCAAGCTTCCCAGGAGGGTCGAACACTGAAGCTTTCTTT. The chain uses TRBV19 and TRBJ1-1; D is ambiguous. Trimming took off 6 bases at V and 1 base at J, with 21 bases between the two ends. The CDR3 is 17 amino acids. The germline gives CDR1 LNHDA, CDR2 SQIVND (reference sequence).

This rearrangement joins TRBV16 to TRBJ2-1, with 14 bases matching TRBD2. The V gene end was trimmed by 3 bases and the J gene end by 3 bases; junction bases not matched to a gene: 13. Germline V gene data show CDR1 as KGHSY and CDR2 as FQNENV. CDR3 length equals 20 residues. The CDR3 coding sequence is TGTGCCAGCAGCCATTTCCCTGGGACTAGCGGGGGCGCCGGCTACAATGAGCAGTTCTTC. Its protein product is CASSHFPGTSGGAGYNEQFF.

The chain couples TRBV28 to TRBJ1-2; D not certain. The V gene's germline CDR1 is MDHEN and CDR2 SYDVKM. The V and J ends lost 6 bases and 1 base respectively, with 9 bases between them. The CDR3 runs to 13 residues. CDR3 in DNA: TGTGCCAGCAGGCCAGGAATTAACTATGGCTACACCTTC. This sequence encodes CASRPGINYGYTF.

Concerning this clone itself: Other DNA sequences of this sample code for an identical CDR3. The chain couples TRBV18 to TRBJ2-7; D is possibly TRBD1 (5 bases). Germline V gives CDR1 KGHSH, CDR2 LQKENI. V was trimmed by 2 bases and J by 2 bases, leaving 7 bases between them. The CDR3 spans 13 residues. CDR3 residues: CASSPSGTYEQYF. CDR3 DNA: TGTGCCAGCTCACCATCAGGGACCTACGAGCAGTACTTC.

The rearrangement links TRBV12-3 or TRBV12-4 to TRBJ2-7, with D possibly matching TRBD2 (6 bases). The CDR3 length is 13 residues. Trimming shortened V by 6 bases and J by 5 bases, and 14 bases separated the two germline ends. DNA for the CDR3: TGTGCCAGCAGAGGACTGCCGGGGGACGAGCAGTACTTC. This translates into CASRGLPGDEQYF.

This chain links TRBV28 with TRBJ1-2; 8 bases line up with TRBD1. Per the germline V gene, CDR1 is MDHEN and CDR2 is SYDVKM. The CDR3 has 12 amino acids. Trimming removed 4 bases from V and 12 bases from J; junction bases left unmatched: 7. The CDR3 DNA is TGTGCCAGCAGTTCAGGGGGCGCACAGCACACCTTC. It yields the protein CASSSGGAQHTF.

The V gene is TRBV3-1 (or the pseudogene TRBV3-2), the J gene TRBJ1-4, with no clear D. Trimming took off 2 bases at V and 10 bases at J, with 5 bases between the two ends. Per the germline V gene, CDR1 is LGHDT and CDR2 is YNNKEL (reference sequence). The CDR3 extends over 11 amino acids. The CDR3 nucleotides are TGTGCCAGCAGCCAATTCGGAAAACTGTTTTTT. Translation: CASSQFGKLFF.

This chain joins TRBV18 and TRBJ1-5; a possible D gene is TRBD1 (6 bases). Germline V lookup: CDR1 KGHSH, CDR2 LQKENI. The CDR3 consists of 15 residues. V shed 2 bases and J shed 9 bases, with 17 bases lying between them. The chain's CDR3 is CASSPAGTTSGPQHF. The CDR3 DNA reads TGTGCCAGCTCACCAGCCGGGACAACTTCAGGGCCCCAGCATTTT. The variable domain in full, with the rest retrieved from reference TRBV18 and TRBJ1-5, is NAGVMQNPRHLVRRRGQEARLRCSPMKGHSHVYWYRQLPEEGLKFMVYLQKENIIDESGMPKERFSAEFPKEGPSILRIQQVVRGDSAAYFCASSPAGTTSGPQHFGDGTRLSIL.

The chain joins TRBV10-1 to TRBJ1-6; no reliable D call. Germline V gene sequence: CDR1 WNHNN, CDR2 SYGVQD (reference sequence). The V end was cut by 8 bases, the J end by 7 bases, with 21 bases between. The CDR3 is 16 residues long. Here the CDR3 DNA reads TGCGCCAGCGAACCAATTGGACTTACCCCAAATTCACCCCTCCACTTT. This sequence encodes CASEPIGLTPNSPLHF.

Regarding this clone: At the DNA level, this CDR3 is encoded by other sequences in the same sample as well. This rearrangement joins TRBV7-2 to TRBJ2-3, with D maybe TRBD2 (6 bases). The ends were cut back, 3 bases at V and 3 bases at J, with 19 bases in the middle. CDR3 length equals 17 residues. Germline V CDR1 and CDR2: SGHTA, FQGNSA. The CDR3: CASSLRGASGITDTQYF. DNA of the CDR3: TGTGCCAGCAGCTTGCGGGGCGCTTCCGGTATAACAGATACGCAGTATTTT.

The chain employs TRBV24-1 and TRBJ2-1; TRBD2 aligns across 10 bases. The germline V gene has CDR1 KGHDR and CDR2 SFDVKD. V trimming: 3 bases; J trimming: 8 bases; junction bases outside the gene matches: 12. The CDR3 has 17 residues. CDR3 protein: CATSDPQEREGVDEQFF. The CDR3 DNA reads as TGTGCCACCAGTGATCCCCAGGAGCGGGAGGGGGTAGATGAGCAGTTCTTC.

The chain couples TRBV7-2 to TRBJ2-3; no reliable D call. V lost 2 bases to trimming and J lost 7 bases, with 16 bases between them. Germline assignment: CDR1 SGHTA and CDR2 FQGNSA. This CDR3 is 15 amino acids long. The CDR3 DNA reads as TGTGCCAGCAGCTTAATCGGTAGAGGCTCTTATACGCAGTATTTT. It is translated as CASSLIGRGSYTQYF.

The V and J genes are TRBV28 and TRBJ2-3; TRBD2 matches 16 bases. The CDR3 sequence is 17 residues long. J lost 6 bases, V lost 2 bases, and 5 bases had no gene match. Germline CDR1 reads MDHEN; CDR2 reads SYDVKM. CDR3 DNA sequence: TGTGCCAGCAGTTTAGTGGGACTAGCGGGGGGGTCGGATACGCAGTATTTT. Translation: CASSLVGLAGGSDTQYF. Full variable domain (missing parts from reference TRBV28 and TRBJ2-3): DVKVTQSSRYLVKRTGEKVFLECVQDMDHENMFWYRQDPGLGLRLIYFSYDVKMKEKGDIPEGYSVSREKKERFSLILESASTNQTSMYLCASSLVGLAGGSDTQYFGPGTRLTVL.

This sequence joins TRBV3-1 (or the pseudogene TRBV3-2) and TRBJ2-7; no clear D. V dropped 1 base and J dropped 7 bases, with 20 bases sitting between them. The CDR3 runs to 16 residues. Germline CDR1 is LGHDT and CDR2 is YNNKEL (reference sequence). The CDR3 region is CASSQGRARPHFEQYF. Here the CDR3 DNA reads TGTGCCAGCAGCCAAGGAAGAGCCCGCCCTCACTTTGAGCAGTACTTC.

This clone occurred once. The chain recombines TRBV21-1 with TRBJ2-6; TRBD2, the table's D call, was not compared with the DNA. TRBV21-1 corresponds to a pseudogene. This CDR3 spans 19 amino acids. The CDR3 protein is CASSKKRRRWRSGANVLTF. The CDR3 region has the DNA TGTGCCAGCAGCAAAAAGCGGAGGCGCTGGCGGTCTGGGGCCAACGTCCTGACTTTC.

The J gene is TRBJ2-5, the V gene TRBV11-2; D remains ambiguous. Per germline, CDR1 SGHAT and CDR2 FQNNGV. CDR3 length: 12 amino acids. The V end lost 8 bases, the J end lost 5 bases, and 12 bases lay between the germline ends. The CDR3 here is CASASVGETQYF. DNA of the CDR3: TGTGCCAGCGCTTCGGTGGGCGAGACCCAGTACTTC.

The V call is TRBV11-2, the J call TRBJ2-2, with 8 nucleotides matching TRBD1. With 1 base clipped from V and 7 bases from J, the junction kept 5 bases outside the gene matches. Germline V gene data show CDR1 as SGHAT and CDR2 as FQNNGV. This CDR3 has 15 residues. In DNA, the CDR3 is TGTGCCAGCAGCTTAGGCCAGGGGGCAGGCGGGGAGCTGTTTTTT. This encodes CASSLGQGAGGELFF. Supplemented by reference TRBV11-2 and TRBJ2-2, the full variable domain reads EAGVAQSPRYKIIEKRQSVAFWCNPISGHATLYWYQQILGQGPKLLIQFQNNGVVDDSQLPKDRFSAERLKGVDSTLKIQPAKLEDSAVYLCASSLGQGAGGELFFGEGSRLTVL.

The chain couples TRBV5-6 to TRBJ1-1, with 9 bases aligning to TRBD1. This CDR3 region has 17 residues. Germline CDR1 is SGHDT and CDR2 is YYEEEE. The J segment lost 0 bases and the V segment lost 4 bases, leaving 10 bases of the junction unmatched. CDR3 sequence reads: CASSTGQGRPMNTEAFF. The CDR3 DNA reads TGTGCCAGCAGCACCGGACAGGGGCGACCCATGAACACTGAAGCTTTCTTT.

The rearrangement joins TRBV4-1 to TRBJ2-3, with 14 bases aligning to TRBD2. The CDR3 loop spans 16 amino acids. Trimming took 4 bases from V and 3 from J; bases not matched to a gene: 3. The germline V gene has CDR1 MGHRA and CDR2 YSYEKL. CDR3 DNA sequence: TGCGCCAGCAGCCCCTGGACTAGCGGGAGGACAGATACGCAGTATTTT. This translates into CASSPWTSGRTDTQYF.

The chain recombines TRBV14 with TRBJ1-2; D perhaps matches TRBD1 (5 bases). CDR1 is SGHDN, CDR2 FVKESK, per germline. The CDR3 is 13 residues long. V was cut by 1 base and J by 5 bases, with 8 bases left in between. The chain's CDR3 is CASSQVQGYGYTF. The CDR3, as DNA: TGTGCCAGCAGCCAAGTGCAGGGTTATGGCTACACCTTC.

The gene calls are TRBV5-4 and TRBJ2-1; 12 positions agree with TRBD2. Trimming removed 3 bases from V and 7 bases from J; junction bases left unmatched: 11. The V gene's germline CDR1 is SGHNT and CDR2 YYREEE (reference sequence). This CDR3 has 17 amino acids. The CDR3 coding sequence is TGTGCCAGCAGCTCCGGGACTAGCGGGTGGATGAGTAATGAGCAGTTCTTC. This encodes CASSSGTSGWMSNEQFF.

The chain uses TRBV5-1 and TRBJ2-1; D may be TRBD2 (6 bases). Per germline, CDR1 SGHRS and CDR2 YFSETQ. The CDR3 has 16 amino acids. The germline V and J ends were trimmed by 0 bases and 2 bases, with 12 bases remaining between them. This chain's CDR3 is CASSLAIWEAYNEQFF. The CDR3 coding sequence is TGCGCCAGCAGCTTGGCCATTTGGGAGGCCTACAATGAGCAGTTCTTC.

V usage is TRBV19 and J usage is TRBJ1-1; D is unclear. CDR1 LNHDA and CDR2 SQIVND come from the germline V gene (reference sequence). This CDR3 has 11 residues. Trimming stripped 4 bases from V and 9 bases from J, with 9 bases between. In DNA, the CDR3 is TGTGCCAGTAGTACCCTGGGCCAAGCTTTCTTT. This translates into CASSTLGQAFF.

The chain couples TRBV27 to TRBJ1-2; 9 nucleotides agree with TRBD1. The germline gives CDR1 MNHEY, CDR2 SMNVEV (reference sequence). This CDR3 region has 14 residues. J was trimmed by 4 bases and V by 4 bases; bases with no gene match: 4. CDR3 sequence reads: CASSSLGQGYGYTF. CDR3 DNA sequence: TGTGCCAGCAGTTCGCTGGGACAGGGCTATGGCTACACCTTC.

The CDR3 nucleotides are TGTGCCAGCATGGGCCAGGCGTCGGACACGGCCACCGGGGAGCTGTTTTTT. Translated: CASMGQASDTATGELFF. The chain couples TRBV2 to TRBJ2-2; D perhaps matches TRBD1 (5 bases). The germline V gene has CDR1 SNHLY and CDR2 FYNNEI. CDR3 length: 17 amino acids. V shed 7 bases and J shed 4 bases, with 22 bases lying between them.

The rearrangement links TRBV19 to TRBJ2-1; 10 bases match TRBD2. V dropped 1 base and J dropped 9; count of bases not matched to a gene: 9. Germline loops: CDR1 LNHDA, CDR2 SQIVND (reference sequence). The CDR3 loop spans 16 amino acids. CDR3 DNA: TGTGCCAGTAGTATAGTAAGAGCGGGAGGGCCTGTTGAGCAGTTCTTC. This codes for CASSIVRAGGPVEQFF.

This chain links TRBV28 with TRBJ1-5; D possibly corresponds to TRBD1 (5 bases). CDR1 is MDHEN and CDR2 is SYDVKM in the germline V gene. With 5 bases removed from V and 2 bases from J, the gap between germline ends came to 16 bases. This CDR3 comprises 16 residues. The CDR3 protein is CASSPRGGRGNQPQHF. The CDR3 region has the DNA TGTGCCAGCAGTCCCCGGGGGGGTCGGGGCAATCAGCCCCAGCATTTT.

The chain is built from TRBV19 and TRBJ2-1, with a tentative D call TRBD2 (5 bases). Germline CDR1 and CDR2: LNHDA and SQIVND (reference sequence). There are 14 residues in the CDR3. Deletions cut 3 bases from V and 8 bases from J, with 14 bases between. Here the CDR3 reads CASSISVYDDEQFF. The CDR3 coding sequence is TGTGCCAGTAGTATTAGCGTTTATGATGATGAGCAGTTCTTC. The whole variable domain, remainder taken from reference TRBV19 and TRBJ2-1, is DGGITQSPKYLFRKEGQNVTLSCEQNLNHDAMYWYRQDPGQGLRLIYYSQIVNDFQKGDIAEGYSVSREKKESFPLTVTSAQKNPTAFYLCASSISVYDDEQFFGPGTRLTVL.